Listed below are T cell receptor beta chains from one sample, sequenced in a study of human CD4 T cells and Enterobacteriaceae. Data came from immunoSEQ multiplex PCR; TCRdb stores just in-frame clones and leaves some out. The sample includes about 25,000 clones, 80% to 90% of them seen just once. Sequencing was done on a sample of memory CD4+ T cells from blood. The receptor set was obtained from a human donor in good health. Each CDR3 is given with its conserved first and last residue. Fields, in order: V gene, clone size, D gene, J gene, CDR3 protein, CDR3 DNA. D genes are given only for firm matches. Only part of the rows carry a size: once, few, many, or a class if the clone is expanded.

v_call: TRBV19
clone_size: few
d_call: NA
j_call: TRBJ1-2
cdr3_aa: CASSIQNYGYTF
cdr3_nt: TGTGCCAGTAGTATACAAAACTATGGCTACACCTTC

v_call: TRBV19
clone_size: NA
d_call: NA
j_call: TRBJ1-2
cdr3_aa: CASRGLLYGYTF
cdr3_nt: TGTGCCAGTAGGGGCCTCCTTTATGGCTACACCTTC

v_call: TRBV11-3
clone_size: NA
d_call: TRBD2
j_call: TRBJ2-7
cdr3_aa: CASTTPRAGDTYEQYF
cdr3_nt: TGTGCCAGCACCACCCCTAGGGCGGGGGATACCTACGAGCAGTACTTC

v_call: TRBV19
clone_size: NA
d_call: NA
j_call: TRBJ2-7
cdr3_aa: CASSTRDYEQYF
cdr3_nt: TGTGCCAGTAGTACGCGGGACTACGAGCAGTACTTC

v_call: TRBV7-9
clone_size: NA
d_call: NA
j_call: TRBJ1-3
cdr3_aa: CASSLASDGVGNTIYF
cdr3_nt: TGTGCCAGCAGCTTAGCGTCGGACGGAGTGGGAAACACCATATATTTT

v_call: TRBV5-4
clone_size: NA
d_call: TRBD2
j_call: TRBJ2-2
cdr3_aa: CASSSSLTSGSSGELFF
cdr3_nt: TGTGCCAGCAGCTCTTCTCTGACTAGCGGGAGCTCCGGGGAGCTGTTTTTT

v_call: TRBV5-1
clone_size: NA
d_call: TRBD1
j_call: TRBJ2-7
cdr3_aa: CASSPVTGGYEQYF
cdr3_nt: TGCGCCAGCAGCCCCGTGACAGGGGGCTACGAGCAGTACTTC

v_call: TRBV11-2
clone_size: NA
d_call: TRBD2
j_call: TRBJ2-3
cdr3_aa: CASSFTSGSGDTQYF
cdr3_nt: TGTGCCAGCAGCTTTACTAGCGGGAGTGGAGATACGCAGTATTTT

v_call: TRBV19
clone_size: NA
d_call: NA
j_call: TRBJ1-1
cdr3_aa: CASSPRMGARTEAFF
cdr3_nt: TGTGCCAGTAGCCCACGAATGGGGGCGCGCACTGAAGCTTTCTTT

v_call: TRBV6-5
clone_size: NA
d_call: TRBD1
j_call: TRBJ1-2
cdr3_aa: CASNRYGTAYGYTF
cdr3_nt: TGTGCCAGCAACCGTTATGGGACAGCATATGGCTACACCTTC

v_call: TRBV28
clone_size: NA
d_call: NA
j_call: TRBJ1-5
cdr3_aa: CASRGSNQPQHF
cdr3_nt: TGTGCCAGCAGGGGTAGCAATCAGCCCCAGCATTTT

v_call: TRBV18
clone_size: NA
d_call: NA
j_call: TRBJ2-7
cdr3_aa: CASSPSTRGDEQYF
cdr3_nt: TGTGCCAGCTCACCGAGCACGAGGGGCGACGAGCAGTACTTC

v_call: TRBV7-2
clone_size: NA
d_call: NA
j_call: TRBJ2-1
cdr3_aa: CASSSSQLWAFF
cdr3_nt: TGTGCCAGCAGCTCCTCACAGCTCTGGGCGTTCTTC

v_call: TRBV28
clone_size: few
d_call: TRBD1
j_call: TRBJ2-7
cdr3_aa: CASTAWAGGEYEQYF
cdr3_nt: TGTGCCAGCACCGCGTGGGCAGGGGGTGAATACGAGCAGTACTTC

v_call: TRBV30
clone_size: NA
d_call: NA
j_call: TRBJ1-2
cdr3_aa: CAWSVQGRTGYTF
cdr3_nt: TGTGCCTGGAGTGTACAAGGCAGGACTGGCTACACCTTC

v_call: TRBV5-1
clone_size: NA
d_call: TRBD1
j_call: TRBJ1-2
cdr3_aa: CASSLVSISSGTGSLTNYGYTF
cdr3_nt: TGCGCCAGCAGCTTGGTTAGTATAAGTTCCGGGACAGGTAGCTTAACTAACTATGGCTACACCTTC

v_call: TRBV28
clone_size: NA
d_call: TRBD1
j_call: TRBJ2-7
cdr3_aa: CASTWTGTGEWEQYF
cdr3_nt: TGTGCCAGCACCTGGACTGGGACAGGGGAGTGGGAGCAGTACTTC

v_call: TRBV5-6
clone_size: NA
d_call: NA
j_call: TRBJ1-1
cdr3_aa: CASSFETEAFF
cdr3_nt: TGTGCCAGCAGCTTTGAAACTGAAGCTTTCTTT

v_call: TRBV6-1
clone_size: NA
d_call: NA
j_call: TRBJ2-2
cdr3_aa: CASSVTGTGELFF
cdr3_nt: TGTGCCAGCAGTGTAACAGGGACCGGGGAGCTGTTTTTT

v_call: TRBV10-3
clone_size: NA
d_call: NA
j_call: TRBJ1-3
cdr3_aa: CAIRRGSEGNTIYF
cdr3_nt: TGTGCCATCAGACGCGGGTCAGAGGGAAACACCATATATTTT

v_call: TRBV29-1
clone_size: NA
d_call: TRBD1
j_call: TRBJ1-1
cdr3_aa: CSAGQGLNTEAFF
cdr3_nt: TGCAGCGCCGGACAGGGGTTGAACACTGAAGCTTTCTTT

v_call: TRBV18
clone_size: NA
d_call: NA
j_call: TRBJ1-4
cdr3_aa: CASSPSGNREKLFF
cdr3_nt: TGTGCCAGCTCACCATCAGGGAATAGGGAAAAACTGTTTTTT

v_call: TRBV11-3
clone_size: NA
d_call: NA
j_call: TRBJ2-7
cdr3_aa: CASSSGRAAVEQYF
cdr3_nt: TGTGCCAGCAGCTCAGGCAGGGCGGCAGTCGAGCAGTACTTC

v_call: TRBV27
clone_size: few
d_call: TRBD1
j_call: TRBJ1-4
cdr3_aa: CASSLQIPNRGQGEKLFF
cdr3_nt: TGTGCCAGCAGCCTTCAAATTCCAAACAGGGGGCAAGGTGAAAAACTGTTTTTT

v_call: TRBV6-6
clone_size: NA
d_call: TRBD1
j_call: TRBJ2-7
cdr3_aa: CASSQSPGQSEQYF
cdr3_nt: TGTGCCAGTAGTCAATCGCCGGGACAGAGCGAGCAGTACTTC

v_call: TRBV21-1
clone_size: NA
d_call: NA
j_call: TRBJ1-4
cdr3_aa: CASSKDARGKYFNEKLFF
cdr3_nt: TGTGCCAGCAGCAAAGACGCCAGGGGGAAGTACTTTAATGAAAAACTGTTTTTT

v_call: TRBV6-1
clone_size: NA
d_call: NA
j_call: TRBJ1-1
cdr3_aa: CASSDPLSTEAFF
cdr3_nt: TGTGCCAGCAGTGACCCCCTATCGACTGAAGCTTTCTTT

v_call: TRBV18
clone_size: NA
d_call: NA
j_call: TRBJ2-7
cdr3_aa: CASSTPYEQYF
cdr3_nt: TGTGCCAGCTCAACCCCCTACGAGCAGTACTTC

v_call: TRBV12-5
clone_size: NA
d_call: NA
j_call: TRBJ1-2
cdr3_aa: CASGPGVVYGYTF
cdr3_nt: TGTGCTAGTGGTCCGGGAGTAGTGTATGGCTACACCTTC

v_call: TRBV28
clone_size: NA
d_call: NA
j_call: TRBJ2-7
cdr3_aa: CASREAVQITGYEQYF
cdr3_nt: TGTGCCAGCAGAGAGGCGGTACAGATTACCGGCTACGAGCAGTACTTC

v_call: TRBV7-2
clone_size: NA
d_call: NA
j_call: TRBJ2-2
cdr3_aa: CASSLAGRLEQGELFF
cdr3_nt: TGTGCCAGCAGCTTAGCGGGGCGGTTGGAGCAAGGGGAGCTGTTTTTT

v_call: TRBV29-1
clone_size: NA
d_call: NA
j_call: TRBJ2-3
cdr3_aa: CSVLRTASTDTQYF
cdr3_nt: TGCAGCGTTCTGCGGACAGCTAGCACAGATACGCAGTATTTT

v_call: TRBV7-9
clone_size: few
d_call: NA
j_call: TRBJ2-2
cdr3_aa: CASSFLQPTNTGELFF
cdr3_nt: TGTGCCAGCAGCTTTTTGCAGCCAACAAACACCGGGGAGCTGTTTTTT

v_call: TRBV20-1
clone_size: NA
d_call: NA
j_call: TRBJ2-7
cdr3_aa: CSANGYEQYF
cdr3_nt: TGCAGTGCGAATGGTTACGAGCAGTACTTC

v_call: TRBV11-2
clone_size: NA
d_call: NA
j_call: TRBJ2-4
cdr3_aa: CASSSLPAKNIQYF
cdr3_nt: TGTGCCAGCAGCTCCCTCCCAGCCAAAAACATTCAGTACTTC

v_call: TRBV27
clone_size: few
d_call: NA
j_call: TRBJ1-2
cdr3_aa: CASSLRPVGGYTF
cdr3_nt: TGTGCCAGCAGTTTACGTCCGGTTGGTGGCTACACCTTC

v_call: TRBV15
clone_size: NA
d_call: TRBD1
j_call: TRBJ1-2
cdr3_aa: CATSGRDRGLRDGYTF
cdr3_nt: TGTGCCACCAGCGGCCGGGACAGGGGGCTTAGGGATGGCTACACCTTC

v_call: TRBV7-9
clone_size: NA
d_call: NA
j_call: TRBJ2-5
cdr3_aa: CASSSRDRGETQYF
cdr3_nt: TGTGCCAGCAGCTCACGGGACCGGGGAGAGACCCAGTACTTC

v_call: TRBV6-5
clone_size: NA
d_call: NA
j_call: TRBJ1-3
cdr3_aa: CASSYSNLLTGNTIYF
cdr3_nt: TGTGCCAGCAGTTACTCTAACCTCCTCACTGGAAACACCATATATTTT

v_call: TRBV6-5
clone_size: NA
d_call: NA
j_call: TRBJ1-6
cdr3_aa: CASSGKSSYNSPLHF
cdr3_nt: TGTGCCAGCAGTGGGAAGAGCTCCTATAATTCACCCCTCCACTTT

v_call: TRBV7-8
clone_size: few
d_call: TRBD1
j_call: TRBJ2-7
cdr3_aa: CASQGQGHEQYF
cdr3_nt: TGTGCCTCCCAGGGACAGGGTCACGAGCAGTACTTC

v_call: TRBV9
clone_size: NA
d_call: NA
j_call: TRBJ2-5
cdr3_aa: CASSVTTETQETQYF
cdr3_nt: TGTGCCAGCAGCGTGACGACAGAAACCCAAGAGACCCAGTACTTC

v_call: TRBV5-4
clone_size: NA
d_call: TRBD2
j_call: TRBJ2-2
cdr3_aa: CASSRGLAGATGELFF
cdr3_nt: TGTGCCAGCAGCCGAGGGCTAGCGGGAGCAACCGGGGAGCTGTTTTTT

v_call: TRBV5-4
clone_size: NA
d_call: NA
j_call: TRBJ1-2
cdr3_aa: CASRPGAKSNYGYTF
cdr3_nt: TGTGCCAGCAGACCTGGGGCCAAATCCAACTATGGCTACACCTTC

v_call: TRBV18
clone_size: NA
d_call: NA
j_call: TRBJ2-3
cdr3_aa: CASSPSGEGDTQYF
cdr3_nt: TGTGCCAGCTCACCATCAGGGGAGGGAGATACGCAGTATTTT

v_call: TRBV5-1
clone_size: NA
d_call: NA
j_call: TRBJ2-5
cdr3_aa: CASSYVQETQYF
cdr3_nt: TGCGCCAGCAGCTACGTCCAAGAGACCCAGTACTTC

v_call: TRBV6-1
clone_size: NA
d_call: TRBD1
j_call: TRBJ1-1
cdr3_aa: CASSELGAGGRYTEAFF
cdr3_nt: TGTGCCAGCAGTGAATTAGGGGCAGGGGGTCGATACACTGAAGCTTTCTTT

v_call: TRBV7-9
clone_size: few
d_call: TRBD1
j_call: TRBJ1-1
cdr3_aa: CASRSMTGMNTEAFF
cdr3_nt: TGTGCCAGCCGCTCAATGACAGGGATGAACACTGAAGCTTTCTTT